Below, 15 T cell receptor beta chains from the same sample are listed, as sequenced in a study of T-cell memory formation after mild COVID-19. Using its own MiXCR run on the 5' RACE reads, TCRdb lists one record per CDR3 protein. The table lists approximately 290,000 distinct CDR3 sequences, approximately 19% of them singletons. The sequencing sample was made of PBMCs or a T cell subset sorted from them (not recorded which). Source of these receptors: a man younger than 35 who had mild COVID-19 (a few samples of this study predate the infection). Cell type and time point are not known.

This clonotype was seen many times. The genes are TRBV7-2 and TRBJ2-1; 14 positions agree with TRBD2. The CDR3 length is 16 residues. CDR1 SGHTA and CDR2 FQGNSA come from the germline V gene. V was pared by 1 base and J by 9 bases, with 5 bases of the junction left unmatched. The CDR3 nucleotides read TGTGCCAGCAGCTTAGATGGACTAGCGGGGGGCAGTGAGCAGTTCTTC. Residues: CASSLDGLAGGSEQFF.

V gene TRBV10-1 combines with J gene TRBJ2-3; 7 positions agree with TRBD1. The CDR3 loop spans 13 amino acids. V was clipped by 8 bases and J by 3 bases; unmatched bases: 5. Germline lookup yields CDR1 WNHNN and CDR2 SYGVQD (reference sequence). The CDR3 coding sequence is TGCGCCAGCGCACGGGACAGAACAGATACGCAGTATTTT. Translated, it gives CASARDRTDTQYF.

There are a few counts of this clonotype. The chain couples TRBV5-1 to TRBJ2-2, with 7 nucleotides matching TRBD1. The V gene end was trimmed by 7 bases and the J gene end by 4 bases; junction bases not matched to a gene: 10. This CDR3 contains 15 residues. CDR1 and CDR2 from the germline V gene are SGHRS and YFSETQ. The CDR3 DNA reads as TGCGCCAGCGCCCACAGGGGTAGGGGCACCGGGGAGCTGTTTTTT. Protein product: CASAHRGRGTGELFF.

This chain links TRBV23-1 with TRBJ1-6, with a weak D call TRBD1 (6 bases). TRBV23-1 is an open reading frame whose function is uncertain. The CDR3 sequence is 14 residues long. The V end lost 2 bases, the J end lost 10 bases, and 12 bases lay between the germline ends. The CDR3 DNA reads as TGCGCCAGCAGTCAAGGGGGCGCGAGGTCACCCCTCCACTTT. Amino acids: CASSQGGARSPLHF.

This clonotype showed up many times. The chain couples TRBV14 to TRBJ1-2, with D possibly being TRBD1 (6 bases). V dropped 3 bases and J dropped 5 bases, with 13 bases sitting between them. The CDR3 totals 14 residues. Germline assignment: CDR1 SGHDN and CDR2 FVKESK. The CDR3 DNA reads TGTGCCAGCAGCCATCGGACAGCTCGTTATGGCTACACCTTC. It is translated as CASSHRTARYGYTF.

This clonotype was found a few times. J is TRBJ2-3 and V is TRBV11-2; D remains ambiguous. CDR1 is SGHAT and CDR2 is FQNNGV in the germline V gene. The CDR3 totals 17 residues. V gave up 2 bases and J gave up 6 bases, with 21 bases separating them. CDR3 coding DNA: TGTGCCAGCAGCTTACCCCCTTTTGGAAGGTTATTCGATACGCAGTATTTT. Its translation is CASSLPPFGRLFDTQYF.

This clonotype was picked up many times. The chain combines TRBV7-3 with TRBJ2-3; 9 nucleotides agree with TRBD2. V lost 5 bases and J lost 2; bases outside the gene matches: 8. CDR1 is SGHTA and CDR2 is FQGTGA in the germline V gene. CDR3 length equals 16 residues. The CDR3 DNA is TGTGCCAGCAGCCCCGGGACTAGCAGAGACACAGATACGCAGTATTTT. Protein sequence: CASSPGTSRDTDTQYF.

This clonotype was recorded a few times. V gene TRBV5-1 combines with J gene TRBJ2-5; a possible D gene is TRBD2 (5 bases). CDR3 length equals 13 residues. V was clipped by 0 bases and J by 7 bases, with 10 bases between them. Germline CDR1 reads SGHRS; CDR2 reads YFSETQ. The CDR3 region is CASSLGGGGTQYF. The CDR3 nucleotides read TGCGCCAGCAGCTTGGGTGGTGGAGGGACCCAGTACTTC.

The chain recombines TRBV11-2 with TRBJ2-5, with D possibly TRBD2 on 5 matching bases. Deletions cut 5 bases from V and 7 bases from J, with 14 bases between. The length of the CDR3 is 13 residues. Germline CDR1 is SGHAT and CDR2 is FQNNGV. CDR3 protein: CASSHGVWGTQYF. The CDR3 nucleotides are TGTGCCAGCAGCCACGGGGTGTGGGGGACCCAGTACTTC.

The CDR3 region has the DNA TGTGCCAGCAGCTTCGGCCACTACAATGAGCAGTTCTTC. Translation gives CASSFGHYNEQFF. The V call is TRBV7-9, the J call TRBJ2-1; D call uncertain. The CDR3 has 13 residues. With 3 bases removed from V and 3 bases from J, the gap between germline ends came to 6 bases. Per germline, CDR1 SEHNR and CDR2 FQNEAQ (reference sequence).

This clonotype was detected a few times. This chain joins TRBV5-1 and TRBJ1-1; tentatively, D is TRBD1 (6 bases). The CDR3 spans 15 residues. The germline V gene has CDR1 SGHRS and CDR2 YFSETQ. The V end lost 2 bases, the J end lost 4 bases, and 15 bases lay between the germline ends. CDR3 amino acids: CASSFDPGAATEAFF. CDR3 coding DNA: TGCGCCAGCAGCTTCGATCCAGGGGCGGCCACTGAAGCTTTCTTT.

The rearrangement uses TRBV7-6 and TRBJ2-3; 7 nucleotides agree with TRBD2. The CDR3 sequence is 15 residues long. Germline V gives CDR1 SGHVS, CDR2 FNYEAQ. V was clipped by 6 bases and J by 2 bases; unmatched bases: 8. In DNA form, the CDR3 reads TGTGCCAGCAGACTTACCGGGAGGCCCACAGATACGCAGTATTTT. Translation gives CASRLTGRPTDTQYF.

This clonotype has more than one count but fewer than ten. V gene TRBV4-1 combines with J gene TRBJ2-1; the D gene is possibly TRBD2 (5 bases). This CDR3 contains 14 residues. The V end was cut by 3 bases, the J end by 10 bases, with 16 bases between. CDR1 and CDR2 from the germline V gene are MGHRA and YSYEKL. The CDR3 reads CASSHPDIGGEQFF. The CDR3 nucleotides are TGCGCCAGCAGCCATCCTGACATCGGCGGGGAGCAGTTCTTC.

There are a few counts of this clonotype. This chain joins TRBV12-3 or TRBV12-4 and TRBJ2-7; TRBD1 might be the D (6 bases). Trimming took off 5 bases at V and 5 bases at J, with 13 bases between the two ends. The CDR3 totals 13 residues. CDR3: CASSHRDTHEQYF. CDR3 nucleotides: TGTGCCAGCAGTCACCGGGACACCCACGAGCAGTACTTC.

This clonotype has just a few counts. The V call is TRBV20-1, the J call TRBJ2-2, with 9 positions matching TRBD2. The CDR3 runs to 16 residues. CDR1 and CDR2 (germline): DFQATT, SNEGSKA (reference sequence). The V gene end was trimmed by 1 base and the J gene end by 3 bases; junction bases not matched to a gene: 6. The CDR3 DNA reads TGCAGTGCTAGAGGTCATGCGGGGGGGTACACCGGGGAGCTGTTTTTT. The encoded protein is CSARGHAGGYTGELFF.